A selection of T cell receptor beta chains follows, all from one sample in a study of T cells in Graves' hyperthyroidism and ophthalmopathy. TCRdb redid the calling of the multiplex PCR reads with MiXCR, one entry per CDR3 protein. The data show some 300,000 distinct CDR3 sequences, roughly 20% seen once. The source material was blood. These TCRs come from a man aged 50-59 years with Graves' ophthalmopathy. CDR3s include the opening cysteine and the closing phenylalanine or tryptophan. A D gene is named only where the DNA matches it firmly. Not all rows give a size; the values are once, few, many and, for expanded clones, a class.

J gene: TRBJ2-7
clone size: many
V gene: TRBV5-1
D gene: TRBD2
CDR3 DNA: TGCGCCAGCAGCCCCCAGAGGACTAGCGGGGCGAAATACGAGCAGTACTTC
CDR3 protein: CASSPQRTSGAKYEQYF

J gene: TRBJ1-1
clone size: .
V gene: TRBV10-3
D gene: .
CDR3 DNA: TGTGCCATCAGTGGACAGGCGGAAGCTTTCTTT
CDR3 protein: CAISGQAEAFF

J gene: TRBJ2-7
clone size: few
V gene: TRBV20-1
D gene: .
CDR3 DNA: TGCAGTGCCGAACCGCCCGAGGGCTACGAGCAGTACTTC
CDR3 protein: CSAEPPEGYEQYF

J gene: TRBJ2-2
clone size: many
V gene: TRBV7-2
D gene: TRBD1
CDR3 DNA: TGTGCCAGCAGCTCGGCAGGGGGCACCGGGGAGCTGTTTTTT
CDR3 protein: CASSSAGGTGELFF

J gene: TRBJ1-1
clone size: .
V gene: TRBV18
D gene: .
CDR3 DNA: TGTGCCAGCTCACCATCGAAGGACAGAGAAGCTTTCTTT
CDR3 protein: CASSPSKDREAFF

J gene: TRBJ2-3
clone size: many
V gene: TRBV3-1
D gene: .
CDR3 DNA: TGTGCCAGCAGACCGTCTAGCGACACAGATACGCAGTATTTT
CDR3 protein: CASRPSSDTDTQYF

J gene: TRBJ2-1
clone size: many
V gene: TRBV12-3/TRBV12-4
D gene: .
CDR3 DNA: TGTGCCAGCATCCCAGGGGGGGGCAGGGGGCCTAGGGATGAGCAGTTCTTC
CDR3 protein: CASIPGGGRGPRDEQFF

J gene: TRBJ2-3
clone size: many
V gene: TRBV2
D gene: .
CDR3 DNA: TGTGCCTGCCGGACAGTCACAGATACGCAGTATTTT
CDR3 protein: CACRTVTDTQYF

J gene: TRBJ2-3
clone size: many
V gene: TRBV11-1
D gene: TRBD1
CDR3 DNA: TGTGCCAGCAGCTTAGATACATACACCGGAGACAGGGCCACAGATACGCAGTATTTT
CDR3 protein: CASSLDTYTGDRATDTQYF

J gene: TRBJ2-7
clone size: .
V gene: TRBV6-6
D gene: .
CDR3 DNA: TGTGCCAGCAGTTACTCGGGGTTTTCCTACGAGCAGTACTTC
CDR3 protein: CASSYSGFSYEQYF

J gene: TRBJ2-1
clone size: many
V gene: TRBV11-3
D gene: TRBD2
CDR3 DNA: TGTGCCAGCAGCTTAACTAGCGGGAGTAGGCAGTTCTTC
CDR3 protein: CASSLTSGSRQFF

J gene: TRBJ2-2
clone size: few
V gene: TRBV5-4
D gene: .
CDR3 DNA: TGTGCCAGCAGCTTGGCCGAGCGGAGGGGGGCCGGGGAGCTGTTTTTT
CDR3 protein: CASSLAERRGAGELFF

J gene: TRBJ2-1
clone size: .
V gene: TRBV27
D gene: .
CDR3 DNA: TGTGCCAGCAGCTTAACACTCGGAAGTTGGAATGAGCAGTTCTTC
CDR3 protein: CASSLTLGSWNEQFF

J gene: TRBJ2-3
clone size: .
V gene: TRBV5-1
D gene: .
CDR3 DNA: TGCGCCAGCAGCTTGGGCGCGGCGGCCTTTAGCACAGATACGCAGTATTTT
CDR3 protein: CASSLGAAAFSTDTQYF

J gene: TRBJ2-5
clone size: few
V gene: TRBV24-1
D gene: .
CDR3 DNA: TGTGCCACCGGTGACTCTATCGGAGAGACCCAGTACTTC
CDR3 protein: CATGDSIGETQYF